This paragraph covers one T cell receptor (beta chain) sequence. Its matching antigen is unknown. Separation from the roughly 670-subject first cohort characterized the roughly 120-subject validation cohort, to which the donors belonged. The data are from a study of cytomegalovirus exposure and HLA in healthy donors. The protocol was immunoSEQ multiplex PCR, while the TCRdb copy is restricted to in-frame clones and leaves out a portion. Among 120,000 or so clones listed, more than 75% were seen once. The germline V gene has CDR1 SGDLS and CDR2 YYNGEE. J gave up 7 bases and V 4 bases, and 5 bases lay outside the gene matches. The CDR3 contains 13 residues. Findings of the study overall: First-cohort TCR clusters were later found to tend to co-occur in the 120 validation repertoires.

This sequence joins TRBV9 and TRBJ1-2, with 9 positions matching TRBD1. Source material: PBMCs. This clonotype originated in a man between 18 and 35 years old in good health and CMV-seronegative. The CDR3 loop is CASSPRDRAGYTF. The CDR3 DNA reads as TGTGCCAGCAGCCCCCGGGACAGGGCTGGCTACACCTTC.